The rows below give T cell receptor beta chains drawn from one sample of a study of Ad26.COV2.S vaccination and SARS-CoV-2 variants. Some clones are missing from TCRdb's copy, which holds only in-frame ones; the method was immunoSEQ multiplex PCR. The sample consists of roughly 140,000 clones, around 86% of them appearing once. Sequenced here: peripheral blood, sampled after recovery from COVID-19. The receptors come from a human donor who had recovered from COVID-19. The CDR3 runs from the conserved cysteine through the conserved F or W.

TRBV6-1	TRBJ1-5	CASSESQPQHF
TRBV27	TRBJ2-7	CASSLSYEQYF
TRBV4-3	TRBJ1-2	CASSQGRTGHYGYTF
TRBV30	TRBJ1-1	CAWSLDRDTEAFF
TRBV15	TRBJ1-6	CATSFKGWKAAYNSPLHF
TRBV30	TRBJ1-2	CAWSDGSYYGYTF
TRBV5-1	TRBJ2-2	CASSLWPGLAGSGELFF
TRBV7-2	TRBJ1-1	CASSVGGLGEAFF
TRBV5-8	TRBJ1-5	CASSSDRGGGNQPQHF
TRBV5-1	TRBJ2-5	CASSLVLAGGQETQYF
TRBV6-5	TRBJ1-1	CASTPGGGNTEAFF
TRBV7-6	TRBJ2-7	CASSLAQGDWGTYEQYF
TRBV3-1/TRBV3-2	TRBJ1-5	CASSQSGQGHQPQHF
TRBV6-5	TRBJ2-3	CASSLGIAGTQYF
TRBV24-1	TRBJ1-2	CATSDPSGTAYGYTF
TRBV15	TRBJ1-6	CATSRGQAVSPLHF
TRBV18	TRBJ2-7	CASSPDQEQYF
TRBV6-5	TRBJ2-1	CASSYDRGTYNEQFF
TRBV7-2	TRBJ1-2	CASSLAGVHYGYTF
TRBV5-8	TRBJ2-7	CASSLPENYEQYF
TRBV11-2	TRBJ1-2	CASSLGLGTAYTYYGYTF
TRBV11-3	TRBJ1-1	CASSLSRLTEAFF
TRBV4-1	TRBJ2-6	CASSQGFGGSGANVLTF
TRBV27	TRBJ2-7	CASSMGQGRDEQYF
TRBV27	TRBJ2-1	CASSLEPYNEQFF
TRBV2	TRBJ2-5	CASSQPRAEERQETQYF
TRBV27	TRBJ1-2	CASSDQGRYGYTF
TRBV28	TRBJ1-3	CASSLEGDSGNTIYF
TRBV7-2	TRBJ1-5	CASSLYPGGQTNQPQHF
TRBV7-6	TRBJ2-3	CASSFPRTGEGSTQYF
TRBV7-6	TRBJ2-3	CASSYDRDRGTDTQYF
TRBV9	TRBJ1-3	CASLRGSGNTIYF
TRBV18	TRBJ2-5	CASSPGGQETQYF
TRBV25-1	TRBJ2-2	CASSDPWGTGELFF
TRBV27	TRBJ1-5	CASSLQVNQPQHF
TRBV4-3	TRBJ1-4	CASSQEPLVNEKLFF
TRBV15	TRBJ2-1	CATTGTSNNEQFF
TRBV7-9	TRBJ2-7	CASSLGEGQYF
TRBV11-2	TRBJ2-7	CASSLRSLFYGLRGYEQYF
TRBV5-4	TRBJ1-6	CASSRDRESPLHF
TRBV5-1	TRBJ1-2	CASKETAGQGGYGYTF
TRBV18	TRBJ2-5	CASSSLTAGAETQYF
TRBV23-1	TRBJ2-7	CASKSDRNEYF
TRBV27	TRBJ2-7	CASSYSGTGGSYEQYF
TRBV18	TRBJ1-2	CASSREGNYGYTF
TRBV5-4	TRBJ2-2	CASSLAEDRGTGELFF
TRBV3-1/TRBV3-2	TRBJ2-1	CASSQSEYRGSSYNEQFF